The 28 T cell receptor beta chains below come from one sample, sequenced in a study of blood T cell repertoires in COVID-19. Clones were read by immunoSEQ multiplex PCR, and TCRdb kept only the in-frame ones, dropping some. The sample holds about 61,000 clones, around 87% seen once. The sequenced sample was peripheral blood. These receptors were taken from a man aged 60 to 69 with acute or convalescent COVID-19.

This chain connects TRBV5-1 to TRBJ2-7; 10 bases match TRBD1. Germline V gene data show CDR1 as SGHRS and CDR2 as YFSETQ. The CDR3 spans 14 residues. V gave up 4 bases and J gave up 6 bases; unmatched junction bases: 7. In DNA form, the CDR3 reads TGCGCCAGCAGCCTGGGACAGGGGAAGCCCGAGCAGTACTTC. It is translated as CASSLGQGKPEQYF.

The rearrangement joins TRBV5-4 to TRBJ1-5; D is ambiguous. Germline V gives CDR1 SGHNT, CDR2 YYREEE (reference sequence). The ends were cut back, 4 bases at V and 8 bases at J, with 13 bases in the middle. The CDR3 is made up of 13 amino acids. CDR3 DNA sequence: TGTGCCAGCAGCGGCGGTGTTAACAAGCCCCAGCATTTT. Translation: CASSGGVNKPQHF.

The chain couples TRBV24-1 to TRBJ2-5, with D maybe TRBD1 (6 bases). V shed 4 bases and J shed 5 bases, with 19 bases lying between them. This CDR3 is built from 16 residues. The germline CDR1 and CDR2 sequences are KGHDR and SFDVKD. The CDR3 DNA follows: TGTGCCACCAGTGACCCAACAGGGATGGTAGGGGAGACCCAGTACTTC. It translates to CATSDPTGMVGETQYF.

The chain has TRBV5-5 and TRBJ2-2, with TRBD1 identical over 7 bases. The CDR3 sequence is 15 residues long. Germline-derived CDR1 and CDR2 are SGHKS and YYEKEE (reference sequence). V lost 4 bases and J lost 2; bases outside the gene matches: 5. CDR3 bases: TGTGCCAGCAGCGCTCAGGGGGTAAACACCGGGGAGCTGTTTTTT. It specifies CASSAQGVNTGELFF.

The chain has TRBV5-1 and TRBJ1-5; weak D call: TRBD1 (6 bases). Trimming pared 0 bases from V and 5 bases from J, leaving 15 bases between. The CDR3 covers 16 residues. Germline V gene lookup returns CDR1 SGHRS and CDR2 YFSETQ. CDR3 DNA sequence: TGCGCCAGCAGCTTGGGTGAAGGGGGGGCTCATCAGCCCCAGCATTTT. Translating gives CASSLGEGGAHQPQHF.

This chain links TRBV7-8 with TRBJ2-7; 7 nucleotides align to TRBD1. J gave up 0 bases and V 2 bases, and 4 bases lay outside the gene matches. The CDR3 covers 15 residues. The germline gives CDR1 SGHVS, CDR2 FQNEAQ. CDR3 loop: CASSLNGQVSYEQYF. The DNA of the CDR3 is TGTGCCAGCAGCTTAAACGGACAGGTCTCCTACGAGCAGTACTTC.

This chain uses TRBV9 with TRBJ2-7; possible D gene TRBD2, 5 bases. Germline assignment: CDR1 SGDLS and CDR2 YYNGEE. The CDR3 runs 15 residues. V lost 0 bases and J lost 2, with 12 bases in between. DNA of the CDR3: TGTGCCAGCAGCGTAGAGCCCGGGATGGCCTACGAGCAGTACTTC. Residues: CASSVEPGMAYEQYF.

In this sample, this clone turned up a few times. This rearrangement joins TRBV3-1 (or the pseudogene TRBV3-2) to TRBJ1-1; 7 nucleotides line up with TRBD1. CDR1 is LGHDT and CDR2 is YNNKEL in the germline V gene (reference sequence). V shed 0 bases, J shed 1 base, and the junction held 5 bases outside the gene matches. There are 16 residues in the CDR3. The CDR3 DNA reads TGTGCCAGCAGCCAAGAAGGATCAGGGGGGAACACTGAAGCTTTCTTT. Translating gives CASSQEGSGGNTEAFF.

The chain combines TRBV4-2 with TRBJ2-2; TRBD2 agrees at 11 bases. This CDR3 region has 17 residues. The germline gives CDR1 LGHNA, CDR2 YNFKEQ. J was trimmed by 4 bases and V by 0 bases; bases with no gene match: 4. The CDR3 DNA reads as TGTGCCAGCAGCCAAGAGTTAGCGGGGGGGGTCACCGGGGAGCTGTTTTTT. Translated, it gives CASSQELAGGVTGELFF.

The chain recombines TRBV19 with TRBJ1-2; 9 bases map to TRBD1. In germline, CDR1 is LNHDA, CDR2 SQIVND (reference sequence). CDR3 length: 14 residues. After removal of 5 bases from V and 4 bases from J, the junction contained 5 bases not matched to a gene. The CDR3 region is CASSPMTGGYGYTF. The CDR3, as DNA: TGTGCCAGTAGTCCCATGACAGGGGGCTATGGCTACACCTTC.

This chain uses TRBV7-9 with TRBJ1-2; 11 bases fit TRBD1. The germline V gene has CDR1 SEHNR and CDR2 FQNEAQ (reference sequence). CDR3 length: 15 residues. With V trimmed by 3 bases and J by 4 bases, 4 bases remained unmatched. The CDR3 bases are TGTGCCAGCAGCTTCCGAGGACAGGGGGCCTATGGCTACACCTTC. Amino acids: CASSFRGQGAYGYTF. Full variable domain (outside the CDR3, taken from reference TRBV7-9 and TRBJ1-2): DTGVSQNPRHKITKRGQNVTFRCDPISEHNRLYWYRQTLGQGPEFLTYFQNEAQLEKSRLLSDRFSAERPKGSFSTLEIQRTEQGDSAMYLCASSFRGQGAYGYTFGSGTRLTVV.

V is TRBV15 and J is TRBJ2-3, with D unresolved. Trimming pared 5 bases from V and 1 base from J, leaving 10 bases between. CDR3 length equals 14 residues. Germline values: CDR1 LNHNV, CDR2 YYDKDF (reference sequence). CDR3 sequence reads: CATSPPGRTDTQYF. The DNA for the CDR3 is TGTGCCACCAGCCCCCCGGGTCGCACAGATACGCAGTATTTT.

This chain connects TRBV11-2 to TRBJ1-1, with TRBD1 matching 8 bases. This CDR3 is built from 17 residues. Trimming took 1 base from V and 3 from J; bases not matched to a gene: 10. From germline, CDR1 is SGHAT and CDR2 FQNNGV. CDR3: CASSLAITQGVDTEAFF. CDR3 coding DNA: TGTGCCAGCAGCTTAGCCATTACACAGGGGGTTGACACTGAAGCTTTCTTT. The variable domain in full, completed from reference TRBV11-2 and TRBJ1-1, reads EAGVAQSPRYKIIEKRQSVAFWCNPISGHATLYWYQQILGQGPKLLIQFQNNGVVDDSQLPKDRFSAERLKGVDSTLKIQPAKLEDSAVYLCASSLAITQGVDTEAFFGQGTRLTVV.

The V gene is TRBV13, the J gene TRBJ1-2; 7 bases match TRBD1. Unmatched junction bases numbered 13, after V lost 4 bases and J lost 2 bases. The germline gives CDR1 PRHDT, CDR2 FYEKMQ (reference sequence). The CDR3 is 17 amino acids. In DNA, the CDR3 is TGTGCCAGCAGCTCAAGAGGGACAGCCGCCAAGAACTATGGCTACACCTTC. This encodes CASSSRGTAAKNYGYTF.

The V and J genes are TRBV7-6 and TRBJ1-1, with D uncertain. Germline loops: CDR1 SGHVS, CDR2 FNYEAQ. V lost 5 bases and J 9 bases, leaving 22 bases between the germline ends. This CDR3 has 15 amino acids. CDR3 residues: CASSPSDSQSGKAFF. The DNA for the CDR3 is TGTGCCAGCAGCCCTTCGGACTCCCAGAGCGGGAAAGCTTTCTTT.

V usage is TRBV30 and J usage is TRBJ1-2; a weak D match, TRBD1 (5 bases). Per the germline V gene, CDR1 is GTSNPN and CDR2 is SVGIG (reference sequence). The CDR3 extends over 13 amino acids. V lost 0 bases, J lost 6 bases, and 11 bases lay in between. The CDR3 DNA reads as TGTGCCTGGAGTGTAGGGGAGGGCAATGGCTACACCTTC. Amino acid sequence: CAWSVGEGNGYTF.

The V call is TRBV5-7, the J call TRBJ1-3, with TRBD1 identical over 8 bases. TRBV5-7 is an ORF, and what it does is uncertain. The CDR3 covers 19 residues. The V and J ends lost 0 bases and 1 base, in that order; junction bases with no gene match: 12. This chain's CDR3 is CASSLGKGDRRKSGNTIYF. The CDR3 bases are TGTGCCAGCAGCTTGGGAAAAGGGGACAGGAGGAAATCTGGAAACACCATATATTTT.

The chain has TRBV7-8 and TRBJ1-6, with 11 positions matching TRBD1. Germline assignment: CDR1 SGHVS and CDR2 FQNEAQ. V lost 1 base, J lost 9 bases, and 8 bases stayed unmatched. CDR3 length: 17 residues. This CDR3 is CASSLEGGGTGGSPLHF. CDR3 nucleotide sequence: TGTGCCAGCAGCTTAGAGGGGGGTGGGACAGGGGGTTCACCCCTCCACTTT.

V is TRBV7-9 and J is TRBJ2-3, with D possibly being TRBD2 (6 bases). From germline, CDR1 is SEHNR and CDR2 FQNEAQ (reference sequence). This CDR3 has 13 amino acids. V was cut by 5 bases and J by 8 bases, with 14 bases left in between. The CDR3 is CASSPTPGVTQYF. The DNA of the CDR3 is TGTGCCAGCAGCCCAACTCCGGGAGTTACGCAGTATTTT.

The V gene is TRBV18, the J gene TRBJ1-2, with D perhaps TRBD1 (5 bases). The CDR3 is 15 residues long. The germline V and J ends were trimmed by 6 bases and 2 bases, with 16 bases remaining between them. Germline-derived CDR1 and CDR2 are KGHSH and LQKENI. CDR3 nucleotide sequence: TGTGCCAGCTCCCAACTACTGGACACAAACTATGGCTACACCTTC. It yields the protein CASSQLLDTNYGYTF.

The rearrangement joins TRBV6-2 or TRBV6-3 to TRBJ1-1, with 7 positions matching TRBD1. The germline gives CDR1 MNHEY, CDR2 SVGEGT. The V gene end was trimmed by 6 bases and the J gene end by 1 base; junction bases not matched to a gene: 8. The CDR3 has 15 amino acids. The CDR3 is CASRYRDRENTEAFF. In DNA, the CDR3 is TGTGCCAGCAGATACCGGGACAGAGAGAACACTGAAGCTTTCTTT.

The rearrangement uses TRBV7-2 and TRBJ2-3; D not resolved. V was cut by 5 bases and J by 0 bases, with 3 bases left in between. Germline-derived CDR1 and CDR2 are SGHTA and FQGNSA. The CDR3 has 12 amino acids. CDR3: CASSPSTDTQYF. As DNA, the CDR3 is TGTGCCAGCAGCCCTAGCACAGATACGCAGTATTTT.

The rearrangement links TRBV29-1 to TRBJ2-3; 9 bases match TRBD2. The germline CDR1 and CDR2 sequences are SQVTM and ANQGSEA. The length of the CDR3 is 15 residues. The ends lost 4 bases at V and 4 bases at J; junction bases unmatched: 9. CDR3 region: CSVVKAGGRPDTQYF. The CDR3 region has the DNA TGCAGCGTTGTAAAGGCGGGGGGGCGCCCAGATACGCAGTATTTT.

This sequence joins TRBV6-5 and TRBJ1-3; D remains ambiguous. This CDR3 region has 14 residues. In germline, CDR1 is MNHEY, CDR2 SVGAGI. Trimming took 7 bases from V and 0 from J, leaving 10 bases between them. The CDR3 spells CASIDSSSGNTIYF. DNA for the CDR3: TGTGCCAGCATCGACTCGAGCTCTGGAAACACCATATATTTT.

To note about this clone: Germline and junction disagree at one end, which may indicate a read error. J is TRBJ1-1 and V is TRBV6-2 or TRBV6-3; 8 bases align to TRBD1. CDR1 is MNHEY, CDR2 SVGEGT, per germline. The CDR3 has 16 amino acids. The CDR3 coding sequence is TGTGCCAGCAGTTACGCCGCGGACAGGGCGAACGCTGAAGCTTTCTTT. Amino acids: CASSYAADRANAEAFF.

This clone was picked up a small number of times. The chain recombines TRBV7-2 with TRBJ2-3, with D hard to call. The CDR3 spans 13 residues. V was clipped by 2 bases and J by 5 bases, with 8 bases between them. CDR1 is SGHTA, CDR2 FQGNSA, per germline. The CDR3 sequence is CASSLLEQDTQYF. DNA for the CDR3: TGTGCCAGCAGCTTACTTGAGCAAGATACGCAGTATTTT.

The rearrangement joins TRBV4-3 to TRBJ1-2, with TRBD1 matching over 9 bases. The CDR3 extends over 15 amino acids. Germline loops: CDR1 LGHNA, CDR2 YSLEER. After removal of 4 bases from V and 4 bases from J, the junction contained 7 bases not matched to a gene. The chain's CDR3 is CASSPRTGEIYGYTF. CDR3 nucleotide sequence: TGCGCCAGCAGCCCCCGGACAGGGGAGATCTATGGCTACACCTTC.

V is TRBV19 and J is TRBJ1-6; no clear D. The ends were cut back, 6 bases at V and 0 bases at J, with 27 bases in the middle. The CDR3 totals 21 residues. Germline V gives CDR1 LNHDA, CDR2 SQIVND (reference sequence). The CDR3 DNA reads as TGTGCCAGTAGACCGATTTTTAGAGGCCATTCCTCCTACTCCTATAATTCACCCCTCCACTTT. It yields the protein CASRPIFRGHSSYSYNSPLHF.